In its sample, the clone carrying this T cell receptor (beta chain) was seen a few times. This specimen comes from a study of response to subunit inactivated influenza vaccine. The V and J ends lost 4 bases and 5 bases respectively, with 12 bases between them. CDR1 and CDR2 from the germline V gene are SGHTA and FQGTGA. CDR3 length equals 13 residues. Using its own MiXCR run on the RT-PCR reads, TCRdb lists one record per CDR3 protein. The sample yields about 570,000 distinct CDR3 sequences, about 11% seen once. These data were also reused for a study on T cells expressing NK-cell markers. That work states: It was by 5'RACE template switching with UMIs that TCR beta cDNA was made. Sorted T-cell subsets CD3+CD56+NKG2C+, CD3+CD56+NKG2C- and CD3+CD56-NKG2C+ were TCR beta-sequenced. For over five donors, the dominant NKG2C+ clonotypes made up roughly 1.0-7.5% of their CD8+ T cells. HCMV specificity of the expanded NKG2C+ T cell clones was not established.

This sequence joins TRBV7-3 and TRBJ2-7, with D maybe TRBD2 (6 bases). The sequencing used PBMCs from blood, collected on the day of vaccination. The source is a man aged 50-59 years who received an inactivated influenza vaccine. The CDR3 reads CASSSGRDNEQYF. DNA of the CDR3: TGTGCCAGCAGCTCCGGGCGGGATAACGAGCAGTACTTC. Full variable domain (rest looked up from reference TRBV7-3 and TRBJ2-7): GAGVSQTPSNKVTEKGKYVELRCDPISGHTALYWYRQSLGQGPEFLIYFQGTGAADDSGLPNDRFFAVRPEGSVSTLKIQRTERGDSAVYLCASSSGRDNEQYFGPGTRLTVT.